This TCR beta chain was profiled in a study of blood T cell repertoires in COVID-19. Germline V gene sequence: CDR1 LNHDA, CDR2 SQIVND (reference sequence). The CDR3 contains 13 residues. After removal of 7 bases from V and 7 bases from J, the junction contained 8 bases not matched to a gene. Generated by immunoSEQ multiplex PCR, the TCRdb table keeps only in-frame clones and is missing some. The data show 210,000 or so clones, 88% seen once. The receptor's source is a woman in her 30s who had been exposed to COVID-19. This chain uses TRBV19 with TRBJ2-3, with TRBD2 matching 7 bases. Sequences were obtained from PBMCs or T cells enriched from blood (not recorded which). The CDR3 DNA follows: TGTGCCAGTAACGGGCGGGAGTCTAATACGCAGTATTTT. Translated, it gives CASNGRESNTQYF. Full variable domain (missing parts from reference TRBV19 and TRBJ2-3): DGGITQSPKYLFRKEGQNVTLSCEQNLNHDAMYWYRQDPGQGLRLIYYSQIVNDFQKGDIAEGYSVSREKKESFPLTVTSAQKNPTAFYLCASNGRESNTQYFGPGTRLTVL.